The rows below give T cell receptor beta chains drawn from one sample of a study of control samples from healthy donors and cancer patients. TCRdb keeps only in-frame clones here, not all; method: immunoSEQ multiplex PCR. Of 100,000 or so clones listed, roughly four fifths are singletons. Sequencing was performed on blood. The receptors shown here come from a woman in her 50s in good health. Each CDR3 is given with its conserved first and last residue.

cdr3_length j_call v_call cdr3_aa
15 TRBJ2-6 TRBV29-1 CSVEGGFSGANVLTF
17 TRBJ1-1 TRBV5-6 CASSLSAGGARNTEAFF
13 TRBJ1-5 TRBV29-1 CSVELGGGQPQHF
16 TRBJ2-3 TRBV7-6 CASSLARGQGTDTQYF
17 TRBJ1-3 TRBV7-2 CASSLGLGAASGNTIYF
10 TRBJ2-5 TRBV20-1 CSAQHETQYF
14 TRBJ2-5 TRBV5-4 CASSTGTARETQYF
17 TRBJ1-5 TRBV3-1/TRBV3-2 CASSQASDRGRNQPQHF
16 TRBJ1-5 TRBV5-6 CASSYAGSRGNQPQHF
14 TRBJ1-2 TRBV28 CASFPGQANYGYTF
12 TRBJ2-7 TRBV19 CASDLGGGEQYF
11 TRBJ2-5 TRBV18 CASSPQETQYF
15 TRBJ1-1 TRBV7-2 CASSLGGGASTEAFF
17 TRBJ2-7 TRBV30 CAWSIYTGTRQVREQYF
15 TRBJ2-4 TRBV5-5 CASSLNYPGQGTQYF
15 TRBJ2-1 TRBV27 CASGPGTSGYNEQFF
17 TRBJ1-2 TRBV30 CAWSRDRAPFVNYGYTF
14 TRBJ2-6 TRBV7-3 CASSSSLGANVLTF
13 TRBJ1-6 TRBV20-1 CSASSSGSSPLHF
15 TRBJ1-3 TRBV10-3 CAISDGFTSGNTIYF
17 TRBJ2-2 TRBV7-6 CASSSRPTDSNTGELFF
16 TRBJ2-2 TRBV5-6 CASSLPPWRETGELFF
14 TRBJ1-2 TRBV7-2 CASSLDRFNYGYTF